The source of this TCR beta chain is a study of blood T cell repertoires in COVID-19. The wider study: The United States, Italy and Spain supplied acute and convalescent COVID-19 samples.

This clone showed up just once. Participants were aged about 18 to 90 years, lived in over 20 US areas, and enrolled virtually. Donors in Cohort 3 who had recovered were those with two negative PCRs, healthcare professional clearance, or resolution of their symptoms. Authors' processing steps: Nucleated cell number was recorded as an estimate derived from reference gene primer amplification. Method: immunoSEQ multiplex PCR; TCRdb's copy keeps in-frame clones and lacks some. The V and J calls and clone size come from that table; D and trimming were worked out from the DNA. This repertoire shows over 150,000 clones, 88% found once; its top ten account for roughly 9%. This CDR3 is 14 amino acids long. Trimming removed 1 base from V and 4 bases from J; junction bases left unmatched: 2. Germline loops: CDR1 SQVTM, CDR2 ANQGSEA.

V is TRBV29-1 and J is TRBJ1-2; TRBD1 matches at 11 bases. Sample: PBMCs or T cells enriched from blood (not recorded which). This clonotype originated in a woman younger than 35 who had recovered from COVID-19. This CDR3 is CSVEGTGGSYGYTF. CDR3 DNA: TGCAGCGTTGAAGGGACAGGGGGCTCCTATGGCTACACCTTC. The whole variable domain, filled in from reference TRBV29-1 and TRBJ1-2, reads SAVISQKPSRDICQRGTSLTIQCQVDSQVTMMFWYRQQPGQSLTLIATANQGSEATYESGFVIDKFPISRPNLTFSTLTVSNMSPEDSSIYLCSVEGTGGSYGYTFGSGTRLTVV.